A selection of T cell receptor beta chains follows, all from one sample in a study of CD8 T cells in ankylosing spondylitis. TCRdb re-called the 5' RACE reads through MiXCR, storing one row per CDR3 protein. Here the sample spans 300,000 to 350,000 distinct CDR3 sequences, around a tenth being singletons. Sequencing used blood, either unsorted or a sorted T cell fraction (not recorded which). The receptors come from a female donor with ankylosing spondylitis or in good health (not recorded which). The CDR3 runs from the conserved cysteine through the conserved F or W. Fields, in order: D gene, V gene, clone size, J gene, CDR3 DNA, CDR3 protein. D genes are given only for firm matches. A row's size may be missing; if present it is once, few, many or a size class.

-	TRBV28	many	TRBJ1-4	TGTGCCATAGCTGGGCAGAGTGAAAAACTGTTTTTT	CAIAGQSEKLFF
-	TRBV3-1	-	TRBJ2-7	TGTGCCAGCAGCCAAGGCCAGCCCTACGAGCAGTACTTC	CASSQGQPYEQYF
-	TRBV5-1	few	TRBJ1-3	TGCGCCAGCAGCTCCGACGGTCAAGGAAACACCATATATTTT	CASSSDGQGNTIYF
-	TRBV20-1	many	TRBJ1-1	TGCAGTGGGAAGACCACTGAAGCTTTCTTT	CSGKTTEAFF
TRBD1	TRBV7-9	many	TRBJ2-2	TGTGCCAGCAGATCTTTAGCAAGACAGGGGCCGGACGGGGAGCTGTTTTTT	CASRSLARQGPDGELFF
-	TRBV20-1	few	TRBJ1-2	TGCAGTGCCCCCGGGACATACAACTATGGCTACACCTTC	CSAPGTYNYGYTF
-	TRBV6-1	-	TRBJ1-2	TGTGCCAGCAGTGAACGGGAACAGTTCTATGGCTACGCCTTC	CASSEREQFYGYAF
TRBD2	TRBV7-4	few	TRBJ2-1	TGTGCCAGCACCTTGGGGGCTAGCGGGGGGGTGACTACCTACAATGAGCAGTTCTTC	CASTLGASGGVTTYNEQFF
-	TRBV7-8	many	TRBJ1-1	TGTGCCAGCATACCATGGACCGCGAACACTGAAGCTTTCTTT	CASIPWTANTEAFF
-	TRBV20-1	-	TRBJ2-1	TGCAGTGCTAGTCCCACACGGGAAGCGTTCTTC	CSASPTREAFF
-	TRBV7-9	-	TRBJ2-7	TGTGCCAGCAGCAAAGAGACAGGAAATTCTGACTTC	CASSKETGNSDF
-	TRBV20-1	many	TRBJ2-3	TGCAGTGCTACGGTCCGGGAGTCTAGCACAGATACGCAGTATTTT	CSATVRESSTDTQYF
TRBD1	TRBV10-3	-	TRBJ2-1	TGTGCCATCAGCTCGATCCCCGGGACAGGGGGCTTGGATGAGCAGTTCTTC	CAISSIPGTGGLDEQFF
TRBD1	TRBV3-1	-	TRBJ2-2	TGTGCCAGCAGCCTGCGGGACAGGGGTGTTACCGGGGAGCTGTTTTTT	CASSLRDRGVTGELFF
-	TRBV20-1	many	TRBJ2-2	TGCAGTGCTCCACGGGGGACAAACACCGGGGAGCTGTTTTTT	CSAPRGTNTGELFF
-	TRBV2	-	TRBJ2-5	TGTGCCAGCCAAGGGACGTTCCAAGAGACCCAGTACTTC	CASQGTFQETQYF
-	TRBV20-1	few	TRBJ1-1	TGCAGTGCTCACGGTAATAATGAAGCTTTCTTT	CSAHGNNEAFF
-	TRBV24-1	many	TRBJ2-3	TGTGCCACCAGTGAACCCCGGGACCGAGCCACAGATACGCAGTATTTT	CATSEPRDRATDTQYF
TRBD2	TRBV10-3	once	TRBJ2-1	TGTGCCATCAGCACACTTACAACTAGCGGGGGGAATTACAATGAGCAGTTCTTC	CAISTLTTSGGNYNEQFF
-	TRBV20-1	many	TRBJ2-7	TGCAGTGCTAGAGAGGGGACCTCCTACGAGCAGTACTTC	CSAREGTSYEQYF
TRBD2	TRBV20-1	few	TRBJ2-1	TGCAGTGCTAGAGCCCTCGCTAGCGGGAGTCTGGATGAGCAGTTCTTC	CSARALASGSLDEQFF
-	TRBV5-1	many	TRBJ1-2	TGCGCCAGCAGCCTAACTAATGGGGGGATTAACTATGGCTACACCTTC	CASSLTNGGINYGYTF
TRBD1	TRBV6-1	many	TRBJ1-1	TGTGCCACGCACCAAACGAGGGGGCTCGCTTTCTTT	CATHQTRGLAFF
-	TRBV20-1	many	TRBJ2-1	TGCAGTGCTAGAGATCACCTCGGGGCCCTTTACAATGAGCAGTTCTTC	CSARDHLGALYNEQFF
TRBD1	TRBV7-2	few	TRBJ2-5	TGTGCCAGCAGCTTGCGTGAGGACAGGGTTAGAGAGACCCAGTACTTC	CASSLREDRVRETQYF
-	TRBV10-3	-	TRBJ2-1	TGTGCCATCAGTGGAAGCGGCGGAATATACAATGAGCAGTTCTTC	CAISGSGGIYNEQFF
-	TRBV12-3/TRBV12-4	few	TRBJ1-2	TGTGCCAGCAAAAAAGGGGGACTTAACTATGGCTACACCTTC	CASKKGGLNYGYTF
TRBD2	TRBV7-2	many	TRBJ2-3	TGTGCCAGCAGCCTACTAGCGGCGGGGGATACGCAGTATTTT	CASSLLAAGDTQYF
TRBD1	TRBV11-2	-	TRBJ1-6	TGTGCCAGCAGCTCGGACAGGTGGGACTCACCCCTCCACTTT	CASSSDRWDSPLHF
-	TRBV28	-	TRBJ1-1	TGTGCCAGCAGTTTATTAAAAGGAAACACTGAAGCTTTCTTT	CASSLLKGNTEAFF
TRBD1	TRBV5-1	once	TRBJ2-3	TGCGCCAGCAGCTCGGGACAGGCGGCAGATACGCAGTATTTT	CASSSGQAADTQYF
-	TRBV7-2	many	TRBJ2-3	TGTGCCAGCAGCTTAGTAGGTGTGGATACGCAGTATTTT	CASSLVGVDTQYF
-	TRBV12-3/TRBV12-4	many	TRBJ2-6	TGTGCCAGCCGTACTTACGGGGCCAACGTCCTGACTTTC	CASRTYGANVLTF
-	TRBV12-3/TRBV12-4	-	TRBJ1-4	TGTGCCAGCAGTTTTTCCCGGGGCCGTGAAAAACTGTTTTTT	CASSFSRGREKLFF
-	TRBV5-6	-	TRBJ1-1	TGTGCCAGCAGCTTGTTTGGGGGGGTCAACACTGAAGCTTTCTTT	CASSLFGGVNTEAFF
-	TRBV12-3/TRBV12-4	many	TRBJ1-2	TGTGCCAGCAGTTTAGGGGCAAGGGCCCGAAACTATGGCTACACCTTC	CASSLGARARNYGYTF
-	TRBV7-2	-	TRBJ2-3	TGTGCCAGCAGCCCCGCATGGACAGTCGCTGTGGGTACGCAGTATTTT	CASSPAWTVAVGTQYF
-	TRBV12-3/TRBV12-4	-	TRBJ1-6	TGTGCCAGCAGTTTCGGTGGGCAGGGGTCACCCCTCCACTTT	CASSFGGQGSPLHF
-	TRBV29-1	many	TRBJ1-1	TGCAGCGCCGGGCGGGCAGGTAACGCTGAAGCTTTCTTT	CSAGRAGNAEAFF
-	TRBV20-1	many	TRBJ1-5	TGCAGTGCTAGAGACCTACGAGGTTTGGATCAGCCCCAGCATTTT	CSARDLRGLDQPQHF
-	TRBV11-2	few	TRBJ2-1	TGTGCCAGCAGCGCAGCGGGCTCCTACAATGAGCAGTTCTTC	CASSAAGSYNEQFF
TRBD2	TRBV3-1	-	TRBJ2-7	TGTGCCAGCAGCATTTCCGGGACTAGCTTCTACGAGCAGTACTTC	CASSISGTSFYEQYF
-	TRBV4-1	-	TRBJ2-1	TGCGCCAGCAGCCAAGAGCTAGCGTACGCCTACAATGAGCAGTTCTTC	CASSQELAYAYNEQFF
TRBD2	TRBV20-1	few	TRBJ2-2	TGCAGTGCTAGGAGGGGACTAGCGGGTTTTAGCACCGGGGAGCTGTTTTTT	CSARRGLAGFSTGELFF
-	TRBV28	many	TRBJ2-7	TGTGCCAGCAGTACCAAGACAGGCTACGAGCAGTACTTC	CASSTKTGYEQYF
-	TRBV18	-	TRBJ1-4	TGTGCCAGCTCAAGAAGCCAAGATGAAAAACTGTTTTTT	CASSRSQDEKLFF